These T cell receptor beta chains were read from a single sample in a study of blood T cell repertoires in COVID-19. Sequencing was performed with immunoSEQ multiplex PCR; in TCRdb, only in-frame clones are kept and a portion is missing. The top ten clones hold about 1.8% of a sample with around 290,000 clones, about 89% of them seen once. Sample: PBMCs or T cells enriched from blood (not recorded which). These receptors all come from a middle-aged woman who had recovered from COVID-19. The CDR3 runs from the conserved cysteine through the conserved F or W. D genes are given only for firm matches. Expanded clones get a size class; other rows say once, few or many, or leave the size out.

J gene	CDR3 length	V gene	D gene	clone size	CDR3 protein	CDR3 DNA
TRBJ2-7	16	TRBV11-2	TRBD1	-	CASSLGGTGSHYEQYF	TGTGCCAGCAGCTTAGGGGGGACAGGGAGCCACTACGAGCAGTACTTC
TRBJ1-2	14	TRBV28	TRBD1	-	CASKDSGQHYGYTF	TGTGCCAGCAAGGACTCGGGACAGCACTATGGCTACACCTTC
TRBJ2-2	12	TRBV11-3	-	-	CASSRGRGELFF	TGTGCCAGCAGCCGCGGTAGGGGGGAGCTGTTTTTT
TRBJ1-3	15	TRBV19	-	-	CASSPGFGSGNTIYF	TGTGCCAGTAGTCCAGGGTTTGGCTCTGGAAACACCATATATTTT
TRBJ1-2	16	TRBV4-1	TRBD1	-	CASSPRGDSILDGYTF	TGCGCCAGCAGCCCCAGAGGGGACAGCATTTTGGATGGCTACACCTTC
TRBJ2-6	16	TRBV7-9	TRBD1	-	CASSRQGGFGANVLTF	TGTGCCAGCAGCCGACAGGGGGGCTTCGGGGCCAACGTCCTGACTTTC
TRBJ1-3	15	TRBV30	-	few	CAWSVSRAAGNTIYF	TGTGCCTGGAGTGTAAGCAGGGCCGCTGGAAACACCATATATTTT
TRBJ1-1	13	TRBV6-5	TRBD1	-	CASNYRGNTEAFF	TGTGCCAGCAACTACAGGGGTAACACTGAAGCTTTCTTT
TRBJ2-3	14	TRBV7-7	-	-	CASSLSGRADTQYF	TGTGCTAGCAGTTTATCCGGGAGAGCAGATACGCAGTATTTT
TRBJ1-6	13	TRBV19	-	-	CASRQQGNSPLHF	TGTGCCAGTAGACAGCAGGGAAATTCACCCCTCCACTTT
TRBJ1-1	15	TRBV9	-	-	CASSEGQGGNTEAFF	TGTGCCAGCAGCGAGGGGCAGGGAGGGAACACTGAAGCTTTCTTT
TRBJ1-1	12	TRBV2	-	-	CASSAGATEAFF	TGTGCCAGCAGTGCAGGGGCTACTGAAGCTTTCTTT
TRBJ1-4	13	TRBV2	TRBD1	once	CAVQGAPNEKLFF	TGTGCCGTACAGGGGGCACCTAATGAAAAACTGTTTTTT
TRBJ2-3	17	TRBV7-3	TRBD2	-	CASSLRPGSGIADTQYF	TGTGCCAGCAGCTTAAGGCCGGGTAGCGGGATCGCAGATACGCAGTATTTT
TRBJ2-1	17	TRBV5-4	TRBD2	-	CASSPLVAGARYNEQFF	TGTGCCAGCAGCCCCCTAGTAGCGGGGGCTCGATACAATGAGCAGTTCTTC
TRBJ2-1	12	TRBV30	-	-	CAWNRVSNEQFF	TGTGCCTGGAACAGGGTGAGCAATGAGCAGTTCTTC
TRBJ2-2	15	TRBV4-2	TRBD1	-	CASSQGTANTGELFF	TGTGCCAGCAGCCAGGGGACAGCGAACACCGGGGAGCTGTTTTTT
TRBJ1-3	14	TRBV27	TRBD1	-	CASAGTAAGNTIYF	TGTGCCAGCGCCGGGACAGCAGCTGGAAACACCATATATTTT
TRBJ1-2	13	TRBV6-5	TRBD1	-	CASKKGGGYGYTF	TGTGCCAGCAAGAAAGGGGGCGGCTATGGCTACACCTTC
TRBJ1-5	15	TRBV5-8	-	-	CASSLGQGSNQPQHF	TGTGCCAGCAGCTTAGGGCAGGGAAGCAATCAGCCCCAGCATTTT
TRBJ1-2	15	TRBV2	-	once	CASSVLEAGSRGYTF	TGTGCCAGCAGTGTATTGGAAGCGGGGTCAAGGGGCTACACCTTC
TRBJ2-1	18	TRBV11-1	TRBD2	-	CASSLAGLAGWGSNEQFF	TGTGCCAGCAGCTTAGCCGGGCTAGCGGGGTGGGGAAGTAATGAGCAGTTCTTC
TRBJ1-1	14	TRBV6-5	-	-	CASRMTGRNTEAFF	TGTGCCAGCAGGATGACAGGTCGAAACACTGAAGCTTTCTTT
TRBJ1-3	13	TRBV2	-	-	CATSQETGNTIYF	TGTGCCACCTCACAGGAGACTGGAAACACCATATATTTT
TRBJ1-4	14	TRBV5-1	TRBD1	-	CASSSGQGEEKLFF	TGCGCCAGCAGCTCCGGACAGGGAGAAGAAAAACTGTTTTTT
TRBJ2-1	15	TRBV9	-	few	CASSVGQGSYNEQFF	TGTGCCAGCAGCGTAGGTCAGGGGTCCTACAATGAGCAGTTCTTC
TRBJ2-7	16	TRBV3-1/TRBV3-2	TRBD1	-	CASSQMDRANSYEQYF	TGTGCCAGCAGCCAAATGGACAGGGCGAACTCCTACGAGCAGTACTTC
TRBJ1-1	16	TRBV7-6	TRBD1	once	CASSLVGQAFGTEAFF	TGTGCCAGCAGCTTAGTGGGACAGGCCTTCGGCACTGAAGCTTTCTTT
TRBJ1-6	17	TRBV7-9	-	-	CASSLFGQGRYNSPLHF	TGTGCCAGCAGCTTATTTGGCCAAGGGAGGTATAATTCACCCCTCCACTTT
TRBJ2-3	14	TRBV24-1	-	-	CATSDPTGSDTQYF	TGTGCCACCAGTGACCCTACAGGGTCAGATACGCAGTATTTT
TRBJ2-1	16	TRBV5-8	TRBD2	-	CASSSGTSGYYNEQFF	TGTGCCAGCAGCTCTGGGACTAGCGGTTACTACAATGAGCAGTTCTTC
TRBJ1-2	16	TRBV7-9	TRBD1	-	CASSLAGTGSSYGYTF	TGTGCCAGCAGCTTAGCCGGGACAGGGTCGTCTTATGGCTACACCTTC
TRBJ2-1	14	TRBV5-1	TRBD2	-	CASSLSGGYNEQFF	TGCGCCAGCAGCTTGAGCGGGGGGTACAATGAGCAGTTCTTC
TRBJ1-4	11	TRBV30	-	once	CAWSVLEKLFF	TGTGCCTGGAGTGTACTTGAAAAACTGTTTTTT
TRBJ2-2	15	TRBV3-1/TRBV3-2	TRBD2	few	CASSPRLAGAGELFF	TGTGCCAGCAGCCCCAGACTAGCGGGGGCCGGGGAGCTGTTTTTT
TRBJ2-7	13	TRBV7-8	-	-	CASSFGMLGEQYF	TGTGCCAGCAGCTTCGGGATGCTTGGCGAGCAGTACTTC
TRBJ2-7	15	TRBV5-1	TRBD1	once	CASSLDPGTAYEQYF	TGCGCCAGCAGCTTGGACCCCGGGACAGCCTACGAGCAGTACTTC
TRBJ1-2	17	TRBV7-8	-	-	CASSLAHRGARDYGYTF	TGTGCCAGCAGCTTAGCGCATCGGGGGGCGAGGGACTATGGCTACACCTTC
TRBJ2-1	14	TRBV4-1	TRBD2	-	CASSQTHLAGGQFF	TGCGCCAGCAGCCAAACCCACCTAGCGGGAGGGCAGTTCTTC
TRBJ2-1	13	TRBV9	-	-	CASSPPYYNEQFF	TGTGCCAGCAGCCCTCCGTACTACAATGAGCAGTTCTTC
TRBJ2-2	16	TRBV28	-	-	CASTPEAGLNTGELFF	TGTGCCAGCACCCCAGAGGCTGGGTTGAACACCGGGGAGCTGTTTTTT
TRBJ2-7	13	TRBV30	-	-	CAWSVLSGYEQYF	TGTGCCTGGAGTGTACTTTCGGGATACGAGCAGTACTTC
TRBJ1-3	14	TRBV7-6	-	-	CASSLEDIGNTIYF	TGTGCCAGCAGCTTAGAGGACATCGGAAACACCATATATTTT
TRBJ1-2	13	TRBV5-5	-	-	CASSFQVYYGYTF	TGTGCCAGCAGCTTTCAGGTTTACTATGGCTACACCTTC
TRBJ2-4	15	TRBV30	-	-	CAWHGGTEGGNIQYF	TGTGCCTGGCATGGAGGAACGGAAGGAGGTAACATTCAGTACTTC
TRBJ1-2	15	TRBV5-4	TRBD1	-	CASSGGTGDPYGYTF	TGTGCCAGCAGCGGCGGGACAGGAGATCCCTATGGCTACACCTTC
TRBJ2-2	19	TRBV27	TRBD1	-	CASSLSSRTGGVNTGELFF	TGTGCCAGCAGTTTATCGAGCCGTACAGGGGGCGTGAACACCGGGGAGCTGTTTTTT
TRBJ2-7	15	TRBV27	TRBD2	-	CASRSEGLVSYEQYF	TGTGCCAGCAGGTCGGAGGGACTAGTCTCCTACGAGCAGTACTTC
TRBJ2-7	14	TRBV7-9	TRBD1	-	CASSFNDRGHEQYF	TGTGCCAGCAGCTTTAACGACAGGGGCCACGAGCAGTACTTC
TRBJ2-7	16	TRBV9	TRBD2	-	CASSVYSGLAGGEQYF	TGTGCCAGCAGCGTATACTCAGGACTAGCGGGAGGCGAGCAGTACTTC